This TCR beta chain was profiled in a study of long-term antiretroviral therapy in people with HIV. The run of the v3.0 immunoSEQ assay was at survey level. Here immunoSEQ multiplex PCR was the method, and the copy in TCRdb shows in-frame clones only, minus some. The sample consists of tens of thousands of clones, around 87% of them appearing once. Post-ART PBMC samples numbered at least two per donor, and pre-ART ones at least one. Held in samples before DNA extraction were about 0.85-11 million cryopreserved PBMC. CDR1 and CDR2 from the germline V gene are SGHDN and FVKESK. Trimming removed 4 bases from V and 3 bases from J, with 17 bases in between. The CDR3 runs to 16 residues.

The chain is built from TRBV14 and TRBJ2-3, with D possibly TRBD1 on 5 matching bases. The sequence was obtained from a woman aged 45-65 years with HIV. This specimen was unsorted PBMCs, taken about 2.7 years after starting antiretroviral therapy. The DNA for the CDR3 is TGTGCCAGCAGCCTGTCCCTAGGACATGTAACAGATACGCAGTATTTT. Translation gives CASSLSLGHVTDTQYF.